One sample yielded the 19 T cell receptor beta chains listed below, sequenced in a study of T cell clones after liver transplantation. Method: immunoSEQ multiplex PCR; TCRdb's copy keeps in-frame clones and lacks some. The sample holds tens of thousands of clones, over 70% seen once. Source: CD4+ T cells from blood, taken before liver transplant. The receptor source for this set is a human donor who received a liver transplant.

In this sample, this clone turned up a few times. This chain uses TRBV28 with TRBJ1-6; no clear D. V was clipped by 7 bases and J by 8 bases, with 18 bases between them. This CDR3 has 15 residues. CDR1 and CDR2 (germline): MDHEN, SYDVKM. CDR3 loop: CASTLRGSAYSPLHF. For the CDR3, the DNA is TGTGCCAGCACCCTTCGGGGATCGGCCTATTCACCCCTCCACTTT.

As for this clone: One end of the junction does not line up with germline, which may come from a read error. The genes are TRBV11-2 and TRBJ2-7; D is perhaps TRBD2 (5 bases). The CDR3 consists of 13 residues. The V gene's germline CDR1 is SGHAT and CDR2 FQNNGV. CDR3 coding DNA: TGTGCCAGCAGCTTAGGGAGGCAGGTTTTTCCCCGTTTC. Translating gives CASSLGRQVFPRF.

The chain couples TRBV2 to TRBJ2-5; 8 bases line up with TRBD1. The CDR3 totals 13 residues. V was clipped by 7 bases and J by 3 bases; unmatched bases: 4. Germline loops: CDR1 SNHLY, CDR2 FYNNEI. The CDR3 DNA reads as TGTGCCAGCAACAGGGGACAGGAAGAGACCCAGTACTTC. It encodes CASNRGQEETQYF.

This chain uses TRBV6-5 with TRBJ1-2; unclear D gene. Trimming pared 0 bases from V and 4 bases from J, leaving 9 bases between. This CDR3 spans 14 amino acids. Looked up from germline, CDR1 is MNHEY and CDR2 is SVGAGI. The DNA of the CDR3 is TGTGCCAGCAGTTACTCGAGACGGGTCTATGGCTACACCTTC. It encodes CASSYSRRVYGYTF.

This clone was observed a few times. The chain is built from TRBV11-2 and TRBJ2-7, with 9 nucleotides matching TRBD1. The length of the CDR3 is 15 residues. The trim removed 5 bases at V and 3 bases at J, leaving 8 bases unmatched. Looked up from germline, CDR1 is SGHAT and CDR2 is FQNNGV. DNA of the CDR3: TGTGCCAGCAGCCCCCTGGGACAGGGACGCTACGAGCAGTACTTC. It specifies CASSPLGQGRYEQYF.

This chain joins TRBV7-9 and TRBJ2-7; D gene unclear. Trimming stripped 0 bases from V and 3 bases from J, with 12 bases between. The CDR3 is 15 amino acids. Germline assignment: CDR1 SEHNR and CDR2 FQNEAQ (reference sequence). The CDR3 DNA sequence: TGTGCCAGCAGCTTAGCCCTGAAAACAGACTACGAGCAGTACTTC. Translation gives CASSLALKTDYEQYF.

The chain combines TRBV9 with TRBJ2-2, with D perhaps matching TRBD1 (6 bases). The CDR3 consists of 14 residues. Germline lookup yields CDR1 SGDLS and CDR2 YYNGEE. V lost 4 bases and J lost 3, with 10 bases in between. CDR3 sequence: CASSPGTHTGELFF. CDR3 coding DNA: TGTGCCAGCAGCCCCGGGACACACACCGGGGAGCTGTTTTTT.

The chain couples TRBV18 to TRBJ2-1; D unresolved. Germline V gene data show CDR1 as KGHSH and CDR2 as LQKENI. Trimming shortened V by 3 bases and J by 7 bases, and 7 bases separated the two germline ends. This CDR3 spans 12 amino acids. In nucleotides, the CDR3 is TGTGCCAGCTCACCGGCTCGAAATGAGCAGTTCTTC. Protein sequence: CASSPARNEQFF.

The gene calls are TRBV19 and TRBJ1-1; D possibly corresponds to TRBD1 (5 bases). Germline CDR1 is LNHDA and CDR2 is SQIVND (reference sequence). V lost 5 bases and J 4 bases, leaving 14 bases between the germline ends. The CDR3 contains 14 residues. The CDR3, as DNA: TGTGCCAGTAGTGTTCAGGGTATAGCCACTGAAGCTTTCTTT. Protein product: CASSVQGIATEAFF.

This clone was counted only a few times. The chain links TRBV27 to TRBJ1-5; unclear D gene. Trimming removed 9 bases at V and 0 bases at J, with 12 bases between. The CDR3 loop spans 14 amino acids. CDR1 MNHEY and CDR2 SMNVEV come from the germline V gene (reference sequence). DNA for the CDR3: TGTGCCAGTCGCATGACTGCTAGCAATCAGCCCCAGCATTTT. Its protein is CASRMTASNQPQHF.

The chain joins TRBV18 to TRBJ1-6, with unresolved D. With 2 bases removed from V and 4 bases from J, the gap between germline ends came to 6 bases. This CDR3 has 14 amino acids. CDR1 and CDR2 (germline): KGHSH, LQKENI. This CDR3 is CASSPLQYNSPLHF. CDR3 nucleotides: TGTGCCAGCTCACCATTGCAGTATAATTCACCCCTCCACTTT.

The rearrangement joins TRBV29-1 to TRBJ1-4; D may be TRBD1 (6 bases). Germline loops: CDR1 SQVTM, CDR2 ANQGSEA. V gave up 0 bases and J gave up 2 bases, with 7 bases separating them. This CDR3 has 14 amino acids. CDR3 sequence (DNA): TGCAGCGTTGAAGAGGGGGCCACTAATGAAAAACTGTTTTTT. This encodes CSVEEGATNEKLFF.

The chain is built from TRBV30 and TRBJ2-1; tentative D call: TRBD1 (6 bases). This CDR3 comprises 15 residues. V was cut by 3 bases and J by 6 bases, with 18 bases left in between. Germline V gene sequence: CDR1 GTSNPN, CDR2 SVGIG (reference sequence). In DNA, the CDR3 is TGTGCCTGGAGCCAATCAGGGGATGTGGGCAATGAGCAGTTCTTC. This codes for CAWSQSGDVGNEQFF.

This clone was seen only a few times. This chain's CDR3 is CAWSEGRDTEAFF. In DNA form, the CDR3 reads TGTGCCTGGAGTGAGGGGAGGGACACTGAAGCTTTCTTT. The genes are TRBV30 and TRBJ1-1; perhaps TRBD1 as D (5 bases). V lost 1 base, J lost 3 bases, and 9 bases lay in between. CDR1 and CDR2 from the germline V gene are GTSNPN and SVGIG (reference sequence). This CDR3 is built from 13 residues.

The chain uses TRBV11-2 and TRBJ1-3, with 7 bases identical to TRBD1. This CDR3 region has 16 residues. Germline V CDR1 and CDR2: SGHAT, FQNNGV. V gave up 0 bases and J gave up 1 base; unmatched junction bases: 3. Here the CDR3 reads CASSLDPGGSGNTIYF. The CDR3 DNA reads TGTGCCAGCAGCTTAGATCCAGGGGGATCTGGAAACACCATATATTTT.

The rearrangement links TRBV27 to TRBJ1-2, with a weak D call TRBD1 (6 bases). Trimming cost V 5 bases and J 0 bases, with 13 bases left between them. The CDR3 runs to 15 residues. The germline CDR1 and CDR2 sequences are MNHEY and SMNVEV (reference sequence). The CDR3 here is CASSRGQSANYGYTF. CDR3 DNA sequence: TGTGCCAGCAGTAGAGGACAGTCAGCTAACTATGGCTACACCTTC.

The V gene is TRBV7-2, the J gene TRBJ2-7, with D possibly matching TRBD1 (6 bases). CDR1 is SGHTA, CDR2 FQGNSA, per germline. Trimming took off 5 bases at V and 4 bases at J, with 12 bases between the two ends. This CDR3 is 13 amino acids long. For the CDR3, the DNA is TGTGCCAGCAGCACGCCACAGGGTTACGAGCAGTACTTC. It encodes CASSTPQGYEQYF. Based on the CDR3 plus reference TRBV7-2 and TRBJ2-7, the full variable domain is GAGVSQSPSNKVTEKGKDVELRCDPISGHTALYWYRQSLGQGLEFLIYFQGNSAPDKSGLPSDRFSAERTGGSVSTLTIQRTQQEDSAVYLCASSTPQGYEQYFGPGTRLTVT.

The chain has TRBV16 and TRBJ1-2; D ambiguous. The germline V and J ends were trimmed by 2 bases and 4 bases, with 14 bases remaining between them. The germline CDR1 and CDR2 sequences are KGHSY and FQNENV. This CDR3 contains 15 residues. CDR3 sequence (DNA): TGTGCCAGCAGCCAACTCCAGGAGGTGACCTATGGCTACACCTTC. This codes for CASSQLQEVTYGYTF.

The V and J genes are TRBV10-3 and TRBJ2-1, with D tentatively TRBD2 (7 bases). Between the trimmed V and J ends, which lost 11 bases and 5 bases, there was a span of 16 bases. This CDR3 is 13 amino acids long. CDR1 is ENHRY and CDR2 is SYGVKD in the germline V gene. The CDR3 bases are TGTGCCGCAAAGGGGGGGACTCACAATGAGCAGTTCTTC. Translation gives CAAKGGTHNEQFF.